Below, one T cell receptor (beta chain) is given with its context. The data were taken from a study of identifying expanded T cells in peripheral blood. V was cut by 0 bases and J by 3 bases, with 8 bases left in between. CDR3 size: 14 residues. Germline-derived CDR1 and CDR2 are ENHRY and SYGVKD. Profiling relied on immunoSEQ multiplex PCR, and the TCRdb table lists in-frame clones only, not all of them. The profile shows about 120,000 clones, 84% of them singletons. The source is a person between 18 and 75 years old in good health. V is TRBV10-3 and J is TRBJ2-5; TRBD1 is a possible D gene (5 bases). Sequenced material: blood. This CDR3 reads CAISESPGKETQYF. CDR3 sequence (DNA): TGTGCCATCAGTGAGTCCCCAGGGAAAGAGACCCAGTACTTC.